This entry is about one TCR beta chain. As yet, its antigen is unknown. PCR amplification relied on 60 Vbeta primers (plus 13 Jbeta primers). Method: immunoSEQ multiplex PCR; TCRdb's copy keeps in-frame clones and lacks some. In the table there are more than 95,000 clones, approximately 72% of which are singletons. This sample was taken from a study of cytomegalovirus exposure and HLA in healthy donors. Study-level information: From donors who were HLA-typed, an early data release held 65 million to 85 million unique TCRs.

CDR3 length: 15 residues. J lost 4 bases, V lost 4 bases, and 10 bases had no gene match. CDR1 and CDR2 from the germline V gene are MNHEY and SMNVEV (reference sequence). General study points: In a later analysis, specific HLA alleles were associated with more than 15,000 TCR beta sequences at a 0.05 false discovery rate. As immune exposure information, only CMV serostatus was available.

The rearrangement joins TRBV27 to TRBJ2-7, with TRBD2 matching 7 bases. The clonotype was recovered from a man aged 25 to 40 in good health and CMV-seronegative. The sample was PBMCs. The chain's CDR3 is CASSSRWGGLYEQYF. The DNA for the CDR3 is TGTGCCAGCAGTTCCCGGTGGGGGGGTCTATACGAGCAGTACTTC.